This TCR beta chain was identified in a study of Ad26.COV2.S vaccination and SARS-CoV-2 variants (dated by TCRdb to about 2021). Regarding the complete study: Vaccine-arm donors were drawn from COV1001, a multicentre, randomized, double-blind, placebo-controlled phase I-IIa trial of Ad26.COV2.S in healthy adults. Throughout the experiments and outcome assessment, investigators stayed blinded to trial group allocation. Participants in the trial were split at random into five groups of five each, receiving low-dose or high-dose Ad26.COV2.S once or twice, or else placebo on both occasions. The TCR-sequenced set comprised around 30 samples: around 20 Ad26.COV2.S vaccine recipients, 5 placebo recipients and 8 SARS-CoV-2 convalescent individuals. TCRbeta repertoire sequencing was used to assess the specificity and breadth of SARS-CoV-2-reactive T cell receptors after Ad26.COV2.S vaccination. Dosing of Ad26.COV2.S was intramuscular, at either 5x10^10 or 1x10^11 viral particles, delivered as one shot or as two shots spaced 56 days apart. On the study overall, not on this receptor specifically: The authors noted that total T cell responses may have been underestimated by the TCR breadth and depth analyses. Spike-specific TCR breadth was higher in Ad26.COV2.S recipients than in placebo recipients (P = 0.0014). The study was not powered for comparison of responses between vaccine doses or regimens. After vaccination, spike-specific CD8+ and CD4+ T cell responses were reported to show substantial breadth. Non-spike TCR breadth was comparable between vaccine and placebo recipients, consistent with the vaccine containing only spike.

The immunoSEQ Assay was the method used to sequence TCRbeta CDR3 regions. After extraction, genomic DNA underwent amplification by bias-controlled multiplex PCR, followed by high-throughput sequencing. In the original analysis: To quantify the absolute abundance of every unique TCRbeta CDR3 region, sequences were collapsed and filtered. T cell fraction was estimated by normalizing TCRbeta template counts to usable DNA, which was measured by amplifying reference genes present in all nucleated cells. Repertoire TCRs were annotated as SARS-CoV-2-specific when V gene, CDR3 amino acid sequence and J gene were exactly matched to a known reactive TCR set. The reference SARS-CoV-2 TCR set came from MIRA and was filtered for enrichment in COVID-19-positive ImmuneCODE repertoires, removing public or cross-reactive TCRs. Using the MIRA antigens, annotated TCRs were further analysed by specific ORF or by position within an ORF. Breadth was defined as annotated unique rearrangements over total unique productive rearrangements; depth was the summed frequency of those rearrangements. TCR breadth was compared between groups using two-sided Wilcoxon rank-sum tests. TCRdb's version of the immuneACCESS table is confined to in-frame rearrangements and falls short of the full clone set. An unresolved V gene accounts for under half of the shortfall where checked; the remainder is of unknown origin. V and J calls plus clone size are reproduced from that table; the DNA served to infer D and trimming. The sample includes about 680,000 clones, with about 90% observed a single time. The biggest ten clones account for about 1.5% of the sample.

Taken with the paper, the label for treatment or condition translates to: about 20 received Ad26.COV2.S at low or high dose, single or two shots; about 5 received placebo; per-sample allocation not given. Repertoires of vaccine and placebo recipients were sequenced from samples collected on day 63 after the first injection. In Cohort 1b, about 25 adults aged 18-55 years were enrolled at a single site in Boston, USA, between 29 July and 7 August 2020. Ad26.COV2.S was a replication-incompetent adenovirus type 26 vector that expressed a prefusion-stabilized SARS-CoV-2 spike protein derived from the original Wuhan strain. The germline V gene provides CDR1 SGHTA and CDR2 FQGNSA. Counted from cysteine to phenylalanine, this CDR3 has 14 amino acids. Only the CDR3 DNA is retained, 42 bases long and in frame from the first base. V is clipped by 4 bases and J by 3 bases, and the sequence between their germline boundaries is 12 bases long.

A remark on this clone: Its binding antigen is unknown. It has no much larger one-base neighbor in the sample; base qualities were not kept.

Specimen: peripheral blood, collected in a trial of Ad26.COV2.S vaccine versus placebo. The TCR originated in a person between 18 and 60 years old who received the Ad26.COV2.S COVID-19 vaccine or a placebo. The sequence is built from TRBV7-2 and TRBJ1-2, with TRBD1 tentatively as D gene (5 bases match). This receptor has the CDR3 CASSSELGHYGYTF. The sequenced DNA is TGTGCCAGCAGCTCGGAGTTGGGGCACTATGGCTACACCTTC.